This T cell receptor (beta chain) derives from a study of blood T cell repertoires in COVID-19. The overall study: There were acute and convalescent COVID-19 samples, and they came from the United States, Italy and Spain. The analysed material was cDNA or gDNA that came from T cells, B-cell-depleted T cells, or PBMCs.

CDR1 is LGHDT and CDR2 is YNNKEL in the germline V gene (reference sequence). The CDR3 sequence is 14 residues long. The V and J ends lost 1 base and 4 bases, in that order; junction bases with no gene match: 3. Original methodology: It was from reference gene primer amplification that nucleated cell counts were estimated. Clones were sequenced by immunoSEQ multiplex PCR, and TCRdb holds only the in-frame ones, with some missing. V and J calls and clone size come straight from that table; D and trimming were deduced from the DNA. This sample carries some 100,000 clones, over 70% of them seen once, and the ten largest clones take nearly 25%.

Sequencing was performed on peripheral blood. V is TRBV3-1 (or the pseudogene TRBV3-2) and J is TRBJ2-5; 7 bases line up with TRBD2. The TCR sequence derives from an elderly man with active or convalescent COVID-19. CDR3 nucleotides: TGTGCCAGCAGCCAAGGGCTAGCGGCAGAGACCCAGTACTTC. As protein: CASSQGLAAETQYF.